The rows below give T cell receptor beta chains drawn from one sample of a study of T cells in Graves' hyperthyroidism and ophthalmopathy. TCRdb re-derived calls from the multiplex PCR reads in MiXCR, one entry per CDR3 protein. The table records about 380,000 distinct CDR3 sequences, under 20% of them present only once. Sequencing input: blood. All receptors derive from a man aged 18 to 29 with Graves' ophthalmopathy. Each CDR3 is given with its conserved first and last residue. Fields, in order: J gene, D gene, V gene, clone size, CDR3 protein, CDR3 DNA. The D gene is left open where the match is weak. Expanded clones are given a class, and other clones once, few, many or no size at all.

TRBJ1-1 . TRBV12-3/TRBV12-4 many CASSLPGEATEAFF TGTGCCAGCAGCCTCCCAGGGGAGGCAACTGAAGCTTTCTTT
TRBJ2-1 . TRBV20-1 . CSAREARPGTLNEQFF TGCAGTGCTAGAGAGGCACGACCCGGGACCCTCAATGAGCAGTTCTTC
TRBJ1-1 . TRBV6-1 many CASSGLNIFTEAFF TGTGCCAGCAGTGGGTTAAACATCTTCACTGAAGCTTTCTTT
TRBJ1-6 . TRBV10-3 . CAAESQGSSLHF TGTGCCGCAGAATCCCAGGGTTCATCCCTCCACTTT
TRBJ2-1 . TRBV28 many CASSSEPTFYNEQFF TGTGCCAGCAGTTCGGAACCCACATTTTACAATGAGCAGTTCTTC
TRBJ1-3 . TRBV19 . CASSEGGGNTIYF TGTGCCAGTAGCGAGGGCGGAGGAAACACCATATATTTT
TRBJ2-5 . TRBV2 many CASRAQETQYF TGTGCCAGCAGGGCTCAGGAGACCCAGTACTTC
TRBJ1-4 . TRBV2 many CASTKTATNEKLFF TGTGCCAGCACAAAGACTGCAACTAATGAAAAACTGTTTTTT
TRBJ2-3 TRBD2 TRBV24-1 many CATCDGGAVDTQYF TGTGCCACCTGCGACGGGGGGGCCGTAGATACGCAGTATTTT
TRBJ2-3 TRBD2 TRBV6-5 many CASSYSRSGEDTQYF TGTGCCAGCAGTTACTCGAGGAGCGGGGAGGATACGCAGTATTTT
TRBJ1-4 . TRBV30 . CAWSRGINEKLFF TGTGCCTGGAGCCGGGGAATTAATGAAAAACTGTTTTTT
TRBJ1-4 TRBD1 TRBV19 few CASSTGTVRVGEKLFF TGTGCCAGTAGTACCGGGACAGTCCGGGTCGGTGAAAAACTGTTTTTT
TRBJ2-6 . TRBV15 few CATSRGVTGANVLTF TGTGCCACCAGCAGAGGAGTAACTGGGGCCAACGTCCTGACTTTC
TRBJ1-4 TRBD1 TRBV18 . CASSRTGIGEKLFF TGTGCCAGCTCACGGACAGGGATCGGTGAAAAACTGTTTTTT
TRBJ2-5 TRBD1 TRBV2 few CAGRTGTGKETQYF TGTGCCGGACGAACCGGGACAGGGAAAGAGACCCAGTACTTC
TRBJ2-3 . TRBV27 many CASSLRERDTQYF TGTGCCAGCAGTTTACGGGAAAGGGATACGCAGTATTTT
TRBJ1-1 TRBD1 TRBV5-1 many CASSLGQGGATEAFF TGCGCCAGCAGCTTGGGTCAGGGGGGAGCCACTGAAGCTTTCTTT
TRBJ1-5 . TRBV6-9 . CASGDSKEKNQPQHF TGTGCCAGCGGCGATTCGAAGGAGAAGAACCAGCCCCAGCATTTT
TRBJ1-2 . TRBV27 . CASSLDSRTNYGYTF TGTGCCAGCAGCTTGGACAGTAGAACTAACTATGGCTACACCTTC
TRBJ1-1 . TRBV2 many CASSKTSTEAFF TGTGCCAGCAGTAAGACCTCAACTGAAGCTTTCTTT
TRBJ1-1 TRBD1 TRBV6-1 few CASTLTGPGQSAEAFF TGTGCCAGCACCTTAACCGGACCGGGACAGAGCGCTGAAGCTTTCTTT
TRBJ1-2 . TRBV2 many CASAPLNFNYGYTF TGTGCCAGCGCTCCTTTGAACTTCAACTATGGCTACACCTTC
TRBJ1-6 TRBD1 TRBV2 many CASSPTGEASPLHF TGTGCCAGCAGTCCCACAGGGGAGGCTTCACCCCTCCACTTT
TRBJ1-2 TRBD1 TRBV28 . CASSSGTGADGYTF TGTGCCAGCAGTTCGGGGACAGGGGCGGATGGCTACACCTTC
TRBJ2-1 TRBD1 TRBV4-1 few CASSQAGGLNNEQFF TGCGCCAGCAGCCAAGCAGGGGGCTTAAACAATGAGCAGTTCTTC
TRBJ1-1 . TRBV9 . CASSVDTNTEAFF TGTGCCAGCAGCGTAGACACGAACACTGAAGCTTTCTTT
TRBJ1-5 TRBD1 TRBV12-3/TRBV12-4 many CASSLTGGGSNQPQHF TGTGCCAGCAGTTTAACAGGGGGCGGAAGCAATCAGCCCCAGCATTTT
TRBJ1-1 TRBD1 TRBV5-8 many CASSLPSTGIEAFF TGTGCCAGCAGCTTGCCCTCGACAGGGATTGAAGCTTTCTTT
TRBJ1-3 . TRBV18 once CASSPRQEGNTIYF TGTGCCAGCTCACCCAGACAGGAGGGAAACACCATATATTTT
TRBJ2-7 TRBD1 TRBV5-1 . CASSNGQGVYEQYF TGCGCCAGCAGCAACGGACAGGGGGTCTACGAGCAGTACTTC
TRBJ1-1 . TRBV28 many CASNGAMNTEAFF TGTGCCAGCAACGGGGCGATGAACACTGAAGCTTTCTTT
TRBJ2-1 TRBD2 TRBV19 . CASSGTSGGEQFF TGTGCCAGTAGTGGTACCAGCGGGGGGGAGCAGTTCTTC